The 7 T cell receptor beta chains reported below all come from one sample, sequenced in a study of identical twins. TCRdb fed the 5' RACE reads into MiXCR, producing one record per CDR3 protein. The sample holds 130,000 to 150,000 distinct CDR3 sequences, around 3.5% seen once. The source material was memory T cells sorted from blood. These receptors all stem from a man aged 18 to 29 in good health.

V and J are TRBV7-8 and TRBJ1-1; 7 bases fit TRBD1. The germline CDR1 and CDR2 sequences are SGHVS and FQNEAQ. This CDR3 has 15 residues. After removal of 8 bases from V and 5 bases from J, the junction contained 14 bases not matched to a gene. CDR3 coding DNA: TGTGCCAGCTACAGGGGCGGCGGGGCTTCTACTGAAGCTTTCTTT. This gives the protein CASYRGGGASTEAFF.

In its sample, this clonotype was seen a few times. The J gene is TRBJ1-2, the V gene TRBV5-6; a possible D gene is TRBD1 (6 bases). The germline CDR1 and CDR2 sequences are SGHDT and YYEEEE. The CDR3 contains 14 residues. V was shortened by 1 base and J by 7 bases, with 14 bases between the two germline ends. The CDR3 reads CASSLLDGGLGYTF. CDR3 DNA sequence: TGTGCCAGCAGCTTGCTCGACGGGGGCCTTGGCTACACCTTC.

This clonotype was recorded many times. The CDR3 DNA is TGTGCCAGCAGCAGGGACTCCCTTCGTGGGCCCCAGCATTTT. Its protein is CASSRDSLRGPQHF. The chain is built from TRBV5-8 and TRBJ1-5; D is possibly TRBD1 (5 bases). The CDR3 is made up of 14 amino acids. The germline V and J ends were trimmed by 4 bases and 9 bases, with 17 bases remaining between them. Germline CDR1 SGHTS, CDR2 YDEGEE.

This clonotype was seen many times. The J gene is TRBJ2-7, the V gene TRBV29-1; TRBD2 is a possible D gene (6 bases). Trimming removed 4 bases at V and 4 bases at J, with 14 bases between. Germline V gene data show CDR1 as SQVTM and CDR2 as ANQGSEA. The CDR3 runs to 13 residues. The CDR3 is CSVGAGTPYEQYF. The CDR3 coding sequence is TGCAGCGTTGGGGCGGGGACGCCATACGAGCAGTACTTC.

This clonotype has ten or more counts. The V and J genes are TRBV9 and TRBJ2-2, with TRBD1 matching over 9 bases. V was pared by 4 bases and J by 2 bases, with 6 bases of the junction left unmatched. The CDR3 runs 16 residues. CDR1 and CDR2 (germline): SGDLS, YYNGEE. The CDR3 DNA follows: TGTGCCAGCAGCTCAGGACAGGGGCGAAACACCGGGGAGCTGTTTTTT. Amino acids: CASSSGQGRNTGELFF.

There are many counts of this clonotype. CDR3: CASSSPRNSPLHF. The CDR3 region has the DNA TGTGCCAGCAGTTCCCCTCGGAATTCACCCCTCCACTTT. This chain links TRBV12-3 or TRBV12-4 with TRBJ1-6; D remains ambiguous. The CDR3 length is 13 residues. V dropped 4 bases and J dropped 7 bases, with 8 bases sitting between them.

This clonotype was recorded many times. The chain couples TRBV5-1 to TRBJ2-3; D not certain. The CDR3 consists of 14 residues. V lost 4 bases to trimming and J lost 0 bases, with 9 bases between them. Germline V lookup: CDR1 SGHRS, CDR2 YFSETQ. CDR3 protein: CASSVPDSTDTQYF. The CDR3 DNA reads TGCGCCAGCAGCGTACCCGACAGCACAGATACGCAGTATTTT.